The rows below give T cell receptor beta chains drawn from one sample of a study of T-cell reconstitution after alpha-beta-depleted transplantation in children. Each CDR3 protein gets one entry after TCRdb re-called the PCR reads with MiXCR. This sample has about 500,000 distinct CDR3 sequences; over 9.5% occur once, and the top ten carry 14%. Sequencing used PBMCs, mostly from graft donor cells, obtained 180 days after TCRalphabeta/CD19-depleted stem cell transplant. These receptors came from a female patient between 2 and 10 years old who had a stem cell transplant for aplastic anemia, so the T cells may come from the graft donor. Both conserved end residues are part of each CDR3. The order of the fields is V gene, CDR3 protein.

V gene: TRBV5-4
CDR3 protein: CASSFTSGRSYYNEQFF

V gene: TRBV20-1
CDR3 protein: CSAGRLAGRYNEQFF

V gene: TRBV9
CDR3 protein: CASSELPSTSGRRNNEQFF

V gene: TRBV7-2
CDR3 protein: CASSLGQALGGYTF

V gene: TRBV10-3
CDR3 protein: CAIAPSTGQNTEAFF

V gene: TRBV29-1
CDR3 protein: CSVWGPGGNEQFF

V gene: TRBV7-2
CDR3 protein: CASSLFGSGAGETQYF

V gene: TRBV12-3/TRBV12-4
CDR3 protein: CANGLAGADTQYF

V gene: TRBV18
CDR3 protein: CASSTGQGPPYNEQFF

V gene: TRBV5-1
CDR3 protein: CASSLAVGNTEAFF

V gene: TRBV7-9
CDR3 protein: CASSLRTRGEQFF

V gene: TRBV9
CDR3 protein: CASSQRVATAFYNEQFF

V gene: TRBV7-2
CDR3 protein: CASSLEGALGYTF

V gene: TRBV6-5
CDR3 protein: CASSYSFSTDTQYF

V gene: TRBV12-3/TRBV12-4
CDR3 protein: CASSVTGGDSYEQYF

V gene: TRBV19
CDR3 protein: CASSIGSPGLAGIGTGELFF

V gene: TRBV6-5
CDR3 protein: CASSYSSTGLAASYEQYF

V gene: TRBV7-2
CDR3 protein: CASSSSGRSEQYF

V gene: TRBV28
CDR3 protein: CASRLRGGHSSYEQYF

V gene: TRBV5-1
CDR3 protein: CASSLALVTETQYF

V gene: TRBV28
CDR3 protein: CASSSRGGDQETQYF

V gene: TRBV29-1
CDR3 protein: CSVHRVSGELFF

V gene: TRBV7-9
CDR3 protein: CASSSKLAVTDTQYF

V gene: TRBV7-8
CDR3 protein: CASSLDALAKNIQYF

V gene: TRBV5-1
CDR3 protein: CASSLRERFDTQYF

V gene: TRBV7-9
CDR3 protein: CAVGRGTDTQYF

V gene: TRBV12-3/TRBV12-4
CDR3 protein: CASSLTGRWGQETQYF

V gene: TRBV7-9
CDR3 protein: CASSRTDEQFF

V gene: TRBV20-1
CDR3 protein: CSARDGEAQLTGELFF

V gene: TRBV20-1
CDR3 protein: CSASPRAGQYEQYF

V gene: TRBV28
CDR3 protein: CASSRSASGSSYEQYF

V gene: TRBV7-2
CDR3 protein: CASSLVLAGGNEQFF

V gene: TRBV11-2
CDR3 protein: CASQGAGNYGYTF

V gene: TRBV7-2
CDR3 protein: CASPAPTGPANTGELFF

V gene: TRBV28
CDR3 protein: CASGQVGRLWEQYF

V gene: TRBV11-3
CDR3 protein: CASSSLAGDSYNEQFF

V gene: TRBV7-2
CDR3 protein: CASSLDPGNYGYTF

V gene: TRBV6-5
CDR3 protein: CASSYRTGRYGYTF

V gene: TRBV6-2/TRBV6-3
CDR3 protein: CASRSGRAAEQFF

V gene: TRBV28
CDR3 protein: CASNNRVYEQYF

V gene: TRBV15
CDR3 protein: CATSRDSPGPTDTQYF

V gene: TRBV5-1
CDR3 protein: CASSTGGTDTQYF

V gene: TRBV11-2
CDR3 protein: CASSPRRGGTSGPRAQYF

V gene: TRBV28
CDR3 protein: CASSSETYEQYF

V gene: TRBV20-1
CDR3 protein: CSARDRRALYNEQFF

V gene: TRBV20-1
CDR3 protein: CSATMTGYEQYF

V gene: TRBV21-1
CDR3 protein: CASSKWISGSPTYEQYF

V gene: TRBV28
CDR3 protein: CASSRDNSNQPQHF

V gene: TRBV28
CDR3 protein: CASSLRDKVADQPQHF

V gene: TRBV12-3/TRBV12-4
CDR3 protein: CASRRRAVVTDTQYF

V gene: TRBV18
CDR3 protein: CASSPNSPETQYF

V gene: TRBV12-3/TRBV12-4
CDR3 protein: CASAGRREGQDTQYF

V gene: TRBV7-9
CDR3 protein: CASSRQQGDQYF

V gene: TRBV29-1
CDR3 protein: CSVETVSTDTQYF

V gene: TRBV7-9
CDR3 protein: CASSRRREETQYF